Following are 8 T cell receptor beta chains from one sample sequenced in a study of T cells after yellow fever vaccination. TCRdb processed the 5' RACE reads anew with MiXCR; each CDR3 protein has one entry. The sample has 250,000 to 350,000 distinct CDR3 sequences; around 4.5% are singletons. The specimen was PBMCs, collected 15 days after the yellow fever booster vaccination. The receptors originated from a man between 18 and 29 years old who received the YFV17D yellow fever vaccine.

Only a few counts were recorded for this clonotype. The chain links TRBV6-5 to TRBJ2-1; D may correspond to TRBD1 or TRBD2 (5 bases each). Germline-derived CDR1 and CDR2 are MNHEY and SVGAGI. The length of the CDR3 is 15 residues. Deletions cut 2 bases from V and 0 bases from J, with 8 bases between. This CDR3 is CASSYDGGSYNEQFF. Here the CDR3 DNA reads TGTGCCAGCAGTTACGATGGGGGCTCCTACAATGAGCAGTTCTTC.

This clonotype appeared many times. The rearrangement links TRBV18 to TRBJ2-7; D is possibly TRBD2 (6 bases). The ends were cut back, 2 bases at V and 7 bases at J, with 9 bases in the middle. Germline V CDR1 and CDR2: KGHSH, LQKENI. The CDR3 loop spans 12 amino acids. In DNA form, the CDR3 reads TGTGCCAGCTCACCAATGGAGGGGGAGCAGTACTTC. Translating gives CASSPMEGEQYF.

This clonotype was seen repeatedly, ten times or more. DNA of the CDR3: TGTGCCAGCGCCGACAGGGAGCTTAACTATGGCTACACCTTC. This codes for CASADRELNYGYTF. The V gene is TRBV10-3, the J gene TRBJ1-2; TRBD1 aligns across 7 bases. The junction had 9 bases not matched to a gene; V was cut back by 10 bases and J by 1 base. This CDR3 has 14 amino acids. CDR1 is ENHRY, CDR2 SYGVKD, per germline.

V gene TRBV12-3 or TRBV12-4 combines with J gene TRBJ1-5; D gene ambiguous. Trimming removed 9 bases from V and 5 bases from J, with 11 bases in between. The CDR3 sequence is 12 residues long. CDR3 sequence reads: CASQPPDQPQHF. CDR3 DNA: TGTGCCAGTCAGCCGCCGGATCAGCCCCAGCATTTT.

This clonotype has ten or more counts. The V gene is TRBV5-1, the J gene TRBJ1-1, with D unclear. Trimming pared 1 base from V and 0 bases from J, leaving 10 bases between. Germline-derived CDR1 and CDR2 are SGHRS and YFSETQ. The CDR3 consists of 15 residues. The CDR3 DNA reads TGCGCCAGCAGCTTGTGGAACAGACTGAACACTGAAGCTTTCTTT. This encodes CASSLWNRLNTEAFF.

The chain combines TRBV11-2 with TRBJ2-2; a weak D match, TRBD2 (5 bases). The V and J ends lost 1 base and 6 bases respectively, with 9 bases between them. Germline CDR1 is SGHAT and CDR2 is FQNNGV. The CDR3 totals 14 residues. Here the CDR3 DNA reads TGTGCCAGCAGCTTAGGGGGTAGCGCCGGGGAGCTGTTTTTT. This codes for CASSLGGSAGELFF.

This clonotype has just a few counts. The CDR3 nucleotides are TGTGCCAGCAGTTCCTCGGGGGGGGCCAGGTACAATGAGCAGTTCTTC. Encoded protein: CASSSSGGARYNEQFF. The chain uses TRBV11-2 and TRBJ2-1, with 8 bases identical to TRBD2. Germline V lookup: CDR1 SGHAT, CDR2 FQNNGV. After removal of 6 bases from V and 4 bases from J, the junction contained 11 bases not matched to a gene. This CDR3 spans 16 amino acids.

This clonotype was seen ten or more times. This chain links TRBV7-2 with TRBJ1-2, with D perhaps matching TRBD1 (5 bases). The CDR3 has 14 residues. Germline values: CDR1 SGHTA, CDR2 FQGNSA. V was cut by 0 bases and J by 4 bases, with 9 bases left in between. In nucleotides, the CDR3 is TGTGCCAGCAGCTTAGCGGGGGAGTCCTATGGCTACACCTTC. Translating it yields CASSLAGESYGYTF.